Listed here are 18 T cell receptor beta chains from one sample, sequenced in a study of T-cell reconstitution after alpha-beta-depleted transplantation in children (dated by TCRdb to 2015 to 2016). Libraries came from PCR. Instrument used: Illumina HiSeq 2500. TCR library preparation used molecular barcoding, with unique molecular identifiers applied to normalize quantification of the TCRbeta repertoire. The public reads were run again by TCRdb, first through fastp at Q25 and then through MiXCR, and only productive beta chains were kept. Here each entry gathers all rows of one CDR3 protein and keeps the most common genes and DNA. Within this sample are 440,000 or so distinct CDR3 sequences, with approximately 11% of them counted one time only. Approximately 5% of the sample comes from the top ten. This sample comprised PBMCs from the stem cell graft donor, obtained from the stem cell graft. The receptors here all came from a human donor who donated a stem cell graft to a child with acute myeloid leukemia.

The CDR3 here is CASSPALGGTGELFF. CDR3 coding DNA: TGTGCCAGCAGCCCTGCTTTGGGGGGCACCGGGGAGCTGTTTTTT. The V gene is TRBV7-8, the J gene TRBJ2-2; D perhaps matches TRBD2 (6 bases). Trimming pared 5 bases from V and 4 bases from J, leaving 14 bases between. The CDR3 loop spans 15 amino acids. Germline CDR1 SGHVS, CDR2 FQNEAQ. Full variable domain (rest looked up from reference TRBV7-8 and TRBJ2-2): GAGVSQSPRYKVAKRGQDVALRCDPISGHVSLFWYQQALGQGPEFLTYFQNEAQLDKSGLPSDRFFAERPEGSVSTLKIQRTQQEDSAVYLCASSPALGGTGELFFGEGSRLTVL.

The chain joins TRBV20-1 to TRBJ1-6; D is possibly TRBD1 (6 bases). Germline CDR1 DFQATT, CDR2 SNEGSKA (reference sequence). Trimming pared 5 bases from V and 4 bases from J, leaving 12 bases between. The CDR3 covers 14 residues. CDR3 sequence: CSARQGPYNSPLHF. The CDR3 nucleotides are TGCAGTGCTCGTCAGGGGCCGTATAATTCACCCCTCCACTTT.

There are a few counts of this clonotype. J is TRBJ2-7 and V is TRBV5-5; TRBD1 agrees at 7 bases. Trimming cost V 4 bases and J 4 bases; bases outside gene matches: 8. This CDR3 region has 14 residues. The germline V gene has CDR1 SGHKS and CDR2 YYEKEE (reference sequence). CDR3 loop: CASSEGARGYEQYV. The CDR3 coding sequence is TGTGCCAGCAGCGAGGGGGCCCGGGGATACGAGCAGTACGTC.

This clonotype was observed at least ten times. The rearrangement links TRBV4-2 to TRBJ2-3; 9 positions match TRBD2. The CDR3 contains 19 residues. Germline assignment: CDR1 LGHNA and CDR2 YNFKEQ. With 0 bases clipped from V and 1 base from J, the junction kept 11 bases outside the gene matches. Here the CDR3 reads CASSQDPKIAGARTDTQYF. The CDR3 bases are TGTGCCAGCAGCCAAGATCCCAAGATAGCGGGAGCCCGCACAGATACGCAGTATTTT.

This chain joins TRBV5-1 and TRBJ1-6; the D gene is possibly TRBD1 (5 bases). The CDR3 sequence is 14 residues long. Between the trimmed V and J ends, which lost 5 bases and 7 bases, there was a span of 13 bases. Germline V gives CDR1 SGHRS, CDR2 YFSETQ. The CDR3 DNA sequence: TGCGCCAGCAGAAGGGACGGCCAAAATTCACCCCTCCACTTT. It yields the protein CASRRDGQNSPLHF.

This clonotype was counted between two and nine times. The V gene is TRBV27, the J gene TRBJ2-7, with 12 bases fitting TRBD2. CDR1 is MNHEY, CDR2 SMNVEV, per germline (reference sequence). V shed 8 bases and J 2 bases; nucleotides not matched to a gene: 16. The CDR3 is made up of 18 amino acids. For the CDR3, the DNA is TGTGCCAGCCCCATCCGGACTAGCGGGACTAAACGGGCCTACGAGCAGTACTTC. It is translated as CASPIRTSGTKRAYEQYF.

The chain couples TRBV5-1 to TRBJ2-2, with D maybe TRBD1 (6 bases). The V end was cut by 6 bases, the J end by 6 bases, with 12 bases between. The germline V gene has CDR1 SGHRS and CDR2 YFSETQ. CDR3 size: 13 residues. The CDR3 loop is CASNPRGSGELFF. The DNA of the CDR3 is TGCGCCAGCAACCCCAGGGGTTCCGGGGAGCTGTTTTTT.

This clonotype has more than one count but fewer than ten. This sequence joins TRBV10-3 and TRBJ1-5; no clear D. The CDR3 covers 12 residues. Germline V gene data show CDR1 as ENHRY and CDR2 as SYGVKD. Trimming shortened V by 8 bases and J by 1 base, and 6 bases separated the two germline ends. CDR3 region: CAIGGSNQPQHF. CDR3 in DNA: TGTGCCATCGGAGGAAGCAATCAGCCCCAGCATTTT.

Ten or more counts support this clonotype. The CDR3 coding sequence is TGTGCCAGCAGCTTATCGGGGGCGGCCGGGGAGCTGTTTTTT. The encoded protein is CASSLSGAAGELFF. The chain is built from TRBV7-3 and TRBJ2-2; perhaps D is TRBD1 or TRBD2 (6 bases each). V lost 2 bases, J lost 6 bases, and 10 bases lay in between. The V gene's germline CDR1 is SGHTA and CDR2 FQGTGA. This CDR3 spans 14 amino acids.

The chain joins TRBV20-1 to TRBJ1-1, with TRBD1 matching over 10 bases. The junction had 6 bases not matched to a gene; V was cut back by 1 base and J by 4 bases. The germline V gene has CDR1 DFQATT and CDR2 SNEGSKA (reference sequence). The CDR3 sequence is 15 residues long. The CDR3 DNA reads TGCAGTGCTAGAGGTCCGGGACAGGGGAGCACTGAAGCTTTCTTT. Protein: CSARGPGQGSTEAFF.

The chain recombines TRBV13 with TRBJ1-4, with D uncertain. This CDR3 is built from 16 residues. Germline V gives CDR1 PRHDT, CDR2 FYEKMQ (reference sequence). Trimming stripped 2 bases from V and 4 bases from J, with 14 bases between. The CDR3 DNA is TGTGCCAGCAGCTTACACCCAACGGGAAGTAATGAAAAACTGTTTTTT. It codes for CASSLHPTGSNEKLFF.

Many counts were recorded for this clonotype. V usage is TRBV5-6 and J usage is TRBJ1-6; D gene ambiguous. Trimming took 0 bases from V and 9 from J, leaving 13 bases between them. Per germline, CDR1 SGHDT and CDR2 YYEEEE. The CDR3 is made up of 15 amino acids. Here the CDR3 DNA reads TGTGCCAGCAGCTTGGGGGATTATTCGAGTTCACCCCTCCACTTT. Translated, it gives CASSLGDYSSSPLHF.

This clonotype came up many times. CDR3 in amino acids: CASSLVDQETQYF. The CDR3 DNA reads as TGTGCCAGCAGCTTAGTAGACCAAGAGACCCAGTACTTC. The rearrangement uses TRBV7-8 and TRBJ2-5; D is unclear. Germline V gives CDR1 SGHVS, CDR2 FQNEAQ. This CDR3 is 13 amino acids long. Deletions cut 1 base from V and 0 bases from J, with 3 bases between.

This clonotype has more than one count but fewer than ten. The chain has TRBV3-1 and TRBJ2-2; the D gene could be TRBD1 or TRBD2 (5 bases each). With 4 bases removed from V and 2 bases from J, the gap between germline ends came to 20 bases. There are 18 residues in the CDR3. CDR1 is LGHDT, CDR2 YNNKEL, per germline (reference sequence). CDR3 nucleotide sequence: TGTGCCAGCAGCCTGTATGGGGGAGCGGTTGTTAACACCGGGGAGCTGTTTTTT. Translated: CASSLYGGAVVNTGELFF.

The chain recombines TRBV18 with TRBJ1-1; D not resolved. V was trimmed by 1 base and J by 10 bases, leaving 10 bases between them. CDR1 is KGHSH, CDR2 LQKENI, per germline. The CDR3 is 12 amino acids. CDR3 bases: TGTGCCAGCTCACCACAAGGGCGTACAGCTTTCTTT. Translating it yields CASSPQGRTAFF.

This clonotype was seen at least ten times. The chain carries TRBV20-1 and TRBJ2-3, with 15 bases identical to TRBD2. There are 16 residues in the CDR3. The germline CDR1 and CDR2 sequences are DFQATT and SNEGSKA (reference sequence). V trimming: 3 bases; J trimming: 4 bases; junction bases outside the gene matches: 5. The CDR3 sequence: CSASSGLAGGADTQYF. CDR3 in DNA: TGCAGTGCTAGTTCTGGACTAGCGGGGGGGGCAGATACGCAGTATTTT.

The chain is built from TRBV15 and TRBJ2-1; the D gene is possibly TRBD2 (6 bases). Germline CDR1 is LNHNV and CDR2 is YYDKDF (reference sequence). There are 16 residues in the CDR3. V dropped 3 bases and J dropped 2 bases, with 14 bases sitting between them. The CDR3 region is CATSSGLAETYNEQFF. CDR3 DNA sequence: TGTGCCACCAGCAGTGGGTTAGCGGAGACCTACAATGAGCAGTTCTTC.

This clonotype came up a few times. The chain couples TRBV10-3 to TRBJ2-2, with unresolved D. The CDR3 runs 13 residues. CDR1 and CDR2 (germline): ENHRY, SYGVKD. V was clipped by 6 bases and J by 5 bases, with 10 bases between them. For the CDR3, the DNA is TGTGCCATCAGCGAACAGAGTACCGGGGAGCTGTTTTTT. As protein: CAISEQSTGELFF.